One sample yielded the 10 T cell receptor beta chains listed below, sequenced in a study of T-cell reconstitution after alpha-beta-depleted transplantation in children. The authors prepared the TCRbeta library with unique molecular identifiers. TCRdb called the PCR reads again in MiXCR, with one record for every CDR3 protein. The profile shows about 400,000 distinct CDR3 sequences, about a fifth of them singletons. The specimen comprised PBMCs from the stem cell graft donor, sampled from the stem cell graft. All receptors come from a human donor who donated a stem cell graft to a child with acute myeloid leukemia.

The chain combines TRBV10-3 with TRBJ1-1, with D maybe TRBD1 (5 bases). Germline-derived CDR1 and CDR2 are ENHRY and SYGVKD. V lost 6 bases, J lost 10 bases, and 12 bases lay in between. The CDR3 spans 11 residues. This CDR3 is CAIRSGTGAFF. The CDR3 DNA reads as TGTGCCATCAGATCGGGGACGGGAGCTTTCTTT.

This clonotype was picked up a small number of times. The J gene is TRBJ2-1, the V gene TRBV4-1; D is ambiguous. The CDR3 totals 15 residues. Germline V gene data show CDR1 as MGHRA and CDR2 as YSYEKL. Trimming removed 1 base at V and 0 bases at J, with 7 bases between. The CDR3 loop is CASSQVSNSYNEQFF. The DNA for the CDR3 is TGCGCCAGCAGCCAAGTGTCAAACTCCTACAATGAGCAGTTCTTC.

This clonotype was seen repeatedly, ten times or more. The chain recombines TRBV20-1 with TRBJ1-1; 7 positions agree with TRBD1. This CDR3 comprises 12 residues. From germline, CDR1 is DFQATT and CDR2 SNEGSKA (reference sequence). V shed 2 bases and J 12 bases; nucleotides not matched to a gene: 9. The CDR3 sequence: CSARIPDRVTFF. The CDR3 DNA reads TGCAGTGCTAGAATCCCAGACAGGGTGACTTTCTTT.

DNA of the CDR3: TGCAGTGCCGGAGTCAGGGACACTGAAGCTTTCTTT. The encoded protein is CSAGVRDTEAFF. The V gene is TRBV20-1, the J gene TRBJ1-1, with TRBD1 as a possible D gene (5 bases). Germline assignment: CDR1 DFQATT and CDR2 SNEGSKA (reference sequence). Trimming pared 6 bases from V and 3 bases from J, leaving 11 bases between. CDR3 length: 12 amino acids.

Of note for this clonotype: A read error may account for a junction end that differs from germline. The CDR3 DNA is TGCGCCAGCAGTCAAGAGGTGGCCGGTTGGGCCGAGCAGTACTTC. Protein sequence: CASSQEVAGWAEQYF. The gene calls are TRBV4-3 and TRBJ2-7; D call uncertain. Germline values: CDR1 LGHNA, CDR2 YSLEER. The CDR3 runs to 15 residues.

This clonotype has ten or more counts. The V call is TRBV20-1, the J call TRBJ2-1, with no clear D. Germline V gene sequence: CDR1 DFQATT, CDR2 SNEGSKA (reference sequence). Trimming left V 4 bases short and J 12 bases short, with 13 bases between. This CDR3 region has 11 residues. CDR3 sequence: CSANREELQFF. The CDR3 region has the DNA TGCAGTGCTAACCGAGAGGAGTTGCAGTTCTTC.

The V and J genes are TRBV20-1 and TRBJ2-5, with D hard to call. The CDR3 loop spans 12 amino acids. Looked up from germline, CDR1 is DFQATT and CDR2 is SNEGSKA (reference sequence). V lost 3 bases and J 5 bases, leaving 10 bases between the germline ends. CDR3 loop: CSASYTGETQYF. The CDR3 coding sequence is TGCAGTGCTAGTTATACCGGGGAGACCCAGTACTTC.

This clonotype was counted a few times. The CDR3 DNA reads as TGCAGCGTTGAGGGCCGCTTTTACAATGAGCAGTTCTTC. This gives the protein CSVEGRFYNEQFF. The rearrangement joins TRBV29-1 to TRBJ2-1; D not resolved. The V and J ends lost 3 bases and 4 bases respectively, with 10 bases between them. The CDR3 consists of 13 residues. Germline-derived CDR1 and CDR2 are SQVTM and ANQGSEA.

About this clonotype: This could be a read error, since a much larger clone is one nucleotide away. The chain combines TRBV15 with TRBJ2-1; possibly TRBD1 for D (5 bases). Germline CDR1 and CDR2: LNHNV and YYDKDF (reference sequence). The CDR3 length is 15 residues. The CDR3 protein is CVTSRDSKGPDEQFF. The CDR3 DNA reads TGTGTCACCAGCAGAGACTCCAAGGGGCCAGATGAGCAGTTCTTC.

The gene calls are TRBV5-6 and TRBJ2-2; 9 bases are a match to TRBD2. The CDR3 totals 15 residues. Germline trimming cut 1 base from V and 7 bases from J; bases unmatched to any gene: 5. Germline V gene sequence: CDR1 SGHDT, CDR2 YYEEEE. The CDR3 region has the DNA TGTGCCAGCAGCTTGAGCGGGAGGAAGGACGGGGAGCTGTTTTTT. Translating it yields CASSLSGRKDGELFF.